This is a list of T cell receptor beta chains from one sample in a study of CD8 T cells in Susac syndrome. TCRdb itself ran the immunoSEQ multiplex PCR reads through MiXCR, one entry per CDR3 protein. This sample has some 150,000 distinct CDR3 sequences, with 85% to 95% found just once. The source material was CD4+ T cells from PBMCs. These receptors all stem from a human donor with Susac syndrome. CDR3s include the opening cysteine and the closing phenylalanine or tryptophan. The D gene is left open where the match is weak. For some rows the clone size is stated as once, few or many, or as a class when expanded; others skip it.

D gene	clone size	V gene	J gene	CDR3 DNA	CDR3 protein
-	-	TRBV6-5	TRBJ2-1	TGTGCCAGCCGAGGCAGGTACAATGAGCAGTTCTTC	CASRGRYNEQFF
-	-	TRBV20-1	TRBJ2-1	TGCAGTGCTAGAGATGGAGGGAAGTGGGACAATGAGCAGTTCTTC	CSARDGGKWDNEQFF
-	once	TRBV6-1	TRBJ1-2	TGTGCCAGCAGTGTTATGGGGTTGGACTATGGCTACACCTTC	CASSVMGLDYGYTF
-	-	TRBV29-1	TRBJ2-5	TGCAGCGTTGAACAGGGTAACGTTGGCGGGACCCAGTACTTC	CSVEQGNVGGTQYF
-	-	TRBV3-1	TRBJ2-2	TGTGCCAGCAGCCAAGCTAGCCTTGGGACCGGGGAGCTGTTTTTT	CASSQASLGTGELFF
-	-	TRBV28	TRBJ2-2	TGTGCCAGCAGTCCAGACATGGCGGAGCTGTTTTTT	CASSPDMAELFF
TRBD1	-	TRBV25-1	TRBJ1-3	TGTGCCAGCACCGGACAGGGGAACACCATATATTTT	CASTGQGNTIYF
TRBD1	-	TRBV20-1	TRBJ2-7	TGCAGTGCTAGAGATCGGACAGGGATCGGACAGTACTTC	CSARDRTGIGQYF
-	-	TRBV5-1	TRBJ1-5	TGCGCCAGCAGCTTGGACAGTTATAGCAATCAGCCCCAGCATTTT	CASSLDSYSNQPQHF
-	-	TRBV20-1	TRBJ1-2	TGCAGTGCTAGAGGCCCGACTGGGCACTATGGCTACACCTTC	CSARGPTGHYGYTF
-	-	TRBV5-1	TRBJ1-5	TGCGCCAGCAGCCCCGGGACACCTAATCAGCCCCAGCATTTT	CASSPGTPNQPQHF
-	-	TRBV6-6	TRBJ1-2	TGTGCCAGCAGGCCCGCCCCGGGAGGTGGCTACACCTTC	CASRPAPGGGYTF
-	-	TRBV11-2	TRBJ2-7	TGTGCCAGCAGCTTCCGACTCGACTACGAGCAGTACTTC	CASSFRLDYEQYF
-	-	TRBV7-2	TRBJ2-3	TGTGCCAGCAGCTTAGGATTATCGGGAAATACAGATACGCAGTATTTT	CASSLGLSGNTDTQYF
-	-	TRBV20-1	TRBJ2-1	TGCAGTGCCCGGGCCACGGTGTCCTACAATGAGCAGTTCTTC	CSARATVSYNEQFF
TRBD1	-	TRBV29-1	TRBJ1-1	TGCAGCGCCTCGGACAGGGCGGATGAAGCTTTCTTT	CSASDRADEAFF
-	-	TRBV9	TRBJ1-2	TGTGCCAGCAGCGTAGTGTCGGGAGGGCAGGGCCGTGGCTACACCTTC	CASSVVSGGQGRGYTF
-	-	TRBV25-1	TRBJ1-2	TGTGCCAGCAGTGAATCAGAAAACTATGGCTACACCTTC	CASSESENYGYTF
TRBD2	once	TRBV9	TRBJ2-3	TGTGCCAGCACTAGCGGGGGGGCCGCGGATACGCAGTATTTT	CASTSGGAADTQYF
-	-	TRBV7-9	TRBJ2-5	TGTGCCAGCAGCCCCTCTTGGGGGACCCAGTACTTC	CASSPSWGTQYF
-	-	TRBV25-1	TRBJ1-6	TGTGCCAGCCGCACGCGGGGGGCTAATTCACCCCTCCACTTT	CASRTRGANSPLHF
-	-	TRBV29-1	TRBJ1-4	TGCAGCGTTGGGGGGGCCAGGGAAAAACTGTTTTTT	CSVGGAREKLFF
-	-	TRBV7-8	TRBJ2-5	TGTGCCAGCAGCCCCCACCGGGAGCCTCGGGAGACCCAGTACTTC	CASSPHREPRETQYF
-	-	TRBV9	TRBJ2-1	TGTGCCAGCAGCGTAGCTACCGGGCTTAGCTCCTACAATGAGCAGTTCTTC	CASSVATGLSSYNEQFF
TRBD1	-	TRBV27	TRBJ1-2	TGTGCCAGCTACAGGGGGGACTATGGCTACACCTTC	CASYRGDYGYTF
TRBD1	-	TRBV12-5	TRBJ2-7	TGTGCTAGTGGCCTATCGACCGGGACAGCTTACGAGCAGTACTTC	CASGLSTGTAYEQYF
-	-	TRBV3-1	TRBJ1-6	TGTGCCAGCAGCCGCTCCAGCAGGGGCCAGAGTTATAATTCACCCCTCCACTTT	CASSRSSRGQSYNSPLHF
-	-	TRBV4-3	TRBJ2-1	TGCGCCAGCAGCCAAGGGGGAAGCGTTGCGTATGAGCAGTTCTTC	CASSQGGSVAYEQFF
-	-	TRBV5-4	TRBJ2-2	TGTGCCAGCAGCATCGGTCCGAACACCGGGGAGCTGTTTTTT	CASSIGPNTGELFF
-	-	TRBV20-1	TRBJ2-3	TGCAGTGCTAGTATGGGGGATACGCAGTATTTT	CSASMGDTQYF
-	-	TRBV12-3/TRBV12-4	TRBJ2-1	TGTGCCAGCAGCCTCTCGGGGGCCAATGAGCAGTTCTTC	CASSLSGANEQFF
TRBD1	-	TRBV2	TRBJ2-5	TGTGCCACCCTCAGACAGGGGGCCCGAGAGACCCAGTACTTC	CATLRQGARETQYF
TRBD2	once	TRBV29-1	TRBJ2-3	TGCAGCTTCACGACTAGCGGGGAGCCAGATACGCAGTATTTT	CSFTTSGEPDTQYF
TRBD1	-	TRBV6-2/TRBV6-3	TRBJ1-6	TGTGCCAGCAGTCCGTCCGGGACAGGGTCACCACCCCTCCACTTT	CASSPSGTGSPPLHF
-	once	TRBV12-3/TRBV12-4	TRBJ1-6	TGTGCCAGCAGTCGGGCCGCCGGCAGGTCACCCCTCCACTTT	CASSRAAGRSPLHF
-	-	TRBV7-3	TRBJ2-7	TGTGCCAGCAGCTTAAAACAGGGTGGCGAGCAGTACTTC	CASSLKQGGEQYF
-	-	TRBV7-9	TRBJ1-1	TGTGCCAGCAGCCGCGGAACATTGAACACTGAAGCTTTCTTT	CASSRGTLNTEAFF
-	-	TRBV29-1	TRBJ2-7	TGCAGCGTTGGGCACGGAACCTACGAGCAGTACTTC	CSVGHGTYEQYF
-	-	TRBV12-3/TRBV12-4	TRBJ1-2	TGTGCCACTCACCGACAGGAAGACTATGGCTACACCTTC	CATHRQEDYGYTF